The 27 T cell receptor delta chains in this list originate from one sample, sequenced in a study of gamma-delta chains in newborns, infants, children. TCRdb fed the reads into CATT to redo clone calling. The table records 7,500 or so delta-chain clones, about 11% of them present only once. Material for sequencing was blood. These receptor sequences come from a child who was a newborn, infant or young child, either healthy, febrile or measles-vaccinated (not recorded which).

The rearrangement joins TRDV2 to TRDJ1; 9 positions agree with TRDD3. The J gene, absent from TCRdb, was called here by matching the DNA to germline. The ends lost 1 base at V and 0 bases at J; junction bases unmatched: 8. This CDR3 has 17 residues. Germline CDR1 GEAIGNYY, CDR2 EKD. As DNA, the CDR3 is TGTGCCTGTGACACGTTAATACTGGGGGAACACACCGATAAACTCATCTTT. It translates to CACDTLILGEHTDKLIF.

This clone was picked up a small number of times. Germline is not matched at one junction end, which may reflect a read error. This rearrangement joins TRDV2 to TRDJ1; the D call may be TRDD2 or TRDD3 (5 bases each). CDR1 GEAIGNYY and CDR2 EKD come from the germline V gene. The CDR3 loop spans 20 amino acids. The CDR3 coding sequence is TGTGCCTGTGACGACCTACGGATAACGGGAAGCTGGATAGATTCCGATAAACCCATCTTT. Amino acid sequence: CACDDLRITGSWIDSDKPIF.

There are a few counts of this clone. This sequence joins TRDV1 and TRDJ1; D is perhaps TRDD2 (5 bases). Germline V gene sequence: CDR1 TSWWSYY, CDR2 QGS. V was trimmed by 5 bases and J by 1 base, leaving 23 bases between them. The CDR3 loop spans 18 amino acids. CDR3 loop: CALGNSSPVLFTTDKLIF. Here the CDR3 DNA reads TGTGCTCTTGGGAATTCCTCCCCCGTACTGTTTACCACCGATAAACTCATCTTT.

The J gene is TRDJ1, the V gene TRDV2; 11 bases agree with TRDD3. The J gene was not available in TCRdb and was assigned here by matching the DNA to germline segments. The CDR3 is 18 residues long. Germline loops: CDR1 GEAIGNYY, CDR2 EKD. Trimming at V came to 9 bases and at J to 10 bases, leaving 27 bases not matched to a gene. In DNA, the CDR3 is TGTGCCGGGGTACTGTTGATGGGGGATACGCGTTTAACGGTGCGACTCATCTTT. Residues: CAGVLLMGDTRLTVRLIF.

Comment on this clone: A much larger clone sits a single nucleotide away, making a read error possible. Other DNA sequences within the sample encode an identical CDR3. This chain links TRDV2 with TRDJ1; 8 bases align to TRDD3. The CDR3 is 14 residues long. V lost 7 bases, J lost 0 bases, and 6 bases stayed unmatched. Looked up from germline, CDR1 is GEAIGNYY and CDR2 is EKD. The CDR3: CACDLLGDTDKLIF. Here the CDR3 DNA reads TGTGCCTGCGACTTACTGGGGGACACCGATAAACTCATCTTT.

The rearrangement uses TRDV2 and TRDJ1; D gene uncertain. The CDR3 is 14 amino acids. The V end was cut by 0 bases, the J end by 0 bases, with 7 bases between. Per the germline V gene, CDR1 is GEAIGNYY and CDR2 is EKD. In DNA, the CDR3 is TGTGCCTGTGACACCGTTCAGTACACCGATAAACTCATCTTT. Protein sequence: CACDTVQYTDKLIF.

This clone was seen only a few times. Just one base apart from a much larger clone, this may be a read error. The chain combines TRDV2 with TRDJ1, with 13 bases identical to TRDD3. No J segment appears in TCRdb, so it was assigned here by matching the sequence to germline. V lost 3 bases, J lost 4 bases, and 10 bases stayed unmatched. The V gene's germline CDR1 is GEAIGNYY and CDR2 EKD. The CDR3 spans 17 residues. Written as DNA, the CDR3 is TGTGCCTGTGACCGTGGACTGGGGGATACGACGTTCGATAAACTCATCTTT. Protein: CACDRGLGDTTFDKLIF.

This chain connects TRDV2 to TRDJ3, with 8 positions matching TRDD3. Matching the DNA to germline supplied the J gene, which TCRdb does not give. V dropped 0 bases and J dropped 0; count of bases not matched to a gene: 9. Germline CDR1 GEAIGNYY, CDR2 EKD. This CDR3 region has 20 residues. Here the CDR3 reads CACDTARLGGSSWDTRQMFF. The CDR3 nucleotides are TGTGCCTGTGACACCGCGAGACTGGGGGGCTCCTCCTGGGACACCCGACAGATGTTTTTC.

In regard to this clone: A junction end diverges from the germline sequence, so it may reflect a read error. The chain carries TRDV2 and TRDJ3, with 12 bases lining up with TRDD3. Germline V CDR1 and CDR2: GEAIGNYY, EKD. There are 18 residues in the CDR3. The CDR3 reads CACDTGGYWDWDTRQMFF. DNA for the CDR3: TGTGCCTGTGATACTGGGGGATACTGGGACTGGGACACCCGGCAGATGTTTTTC.

The table lists this clone with a few counts. The gene calls are TRDV2 and TRDJ1, with 12 bases lining up with TRDD3. Germline loops: CDR1 GEAIGNYY, CDR2 EKD. J lost 4 bases, V lost 2 bases, and 13 bases had no gene match. This CDR3 is 18 amino acids long. CDR3 DNA: TGTGCCTGTGACAACTTAGAACTGGGGGATACTAGAGACGATAAACTCATCTTT. It is translated as CACDNLELGDTRDDKLIF.

The table lists this clone with a few counts. A much larger clone sits a single nucleotide away, making a read error possible. This sample includes further DNA sequences coding for the same CDR3. This sequence joins TRDV2 and TRDJ1; a possible D gene is TRDD3 (5 bases). Trimming shortened V by 0 bases and J by 0 bases, and 19 bases separated the two germline ends. CDR1 and CDR2 from the germline V gene are GEAIGNYY and EKD. CDR3 size: 18 residues. The CDR3 coding sequence is TGTGCCTGTGACACCGTCGGGGGCAGTAGAGCTTACACCGATAAACTCATCTTT. It is translated as CACDTVGGSRAYTDKLIF.

The rearrangement uses TRDV2 and TRDJ1; tentative D call: TRDD3 (5 bases). CDR1 is GEAIGNYY, CDR2 EKD, per germline. V was shortened by 0 bases and J by 1 base, with 11 bases between the two germline ends. The CDR3 is 15 residues long. The DNA of the CDR3 is TGTGCCTGTGACACCCTTGGGGACCCCACCGATAAACTCATCTTT. It encodes CACDTLGDPTDKLIF.

This clone has more than one count but fewer than ten. The gene calls are TRDV2 and TRDJ1; 12 bases are a match to TRDD3. The J gene, missing from TCRdb, was assigned here through DNA to germline matching. Unmatched junction bases numbered 10, after V lost 3 bases and J lost 3 bases. Germline CDR1 reads GEAIGNYY; CDR2 reads EKD. There are 17 residues in the CDR3. As DNA, the CDR3 is TGTGCCTGTGACGGTGGACTGGGGGATACACAGGCCGATAAACTCATCTTT. Protein: CACDGGLGDTQADKLIF.

Note on this clone: The sample holds other DNA sequences that translate to the same CDR3. The rearrangement links TRDV2 to TRDJ1; D gene unclear. This CDR3 comprises 17 residues. CDR1 and CDR2 from the germline V gene are GEAIGNYY and EKD. V lost 3 bases and J lost 0, with 19 bases in between. The DNA of the CDR3 is TGTGCCTGTGACCCCGTTCACCGGTCGGGTTACACCGATAAACTCATCTTT. Residues: CACDPVHRSGYTDKLIF.

The chain joins TRDV2 to TRDJ2; TRDD3 matches at 12 bases. V dropped 3 bases and J dropped 2; count of bases not matched to a gene: 9. The germline V gene has CDR1 GEAIGNYY and CDR2 EKD. The length of the CDR3 is 18 residues. The CDR3 DNA is TGTGCCTGTGACCCACTGGGGGATACAAGAGCCTTGACAGCACAACTCTTCTTT. Translated, it gives CACDPLGDTRALTAQLFF.

Regarding this clone: One end of the junction is discordant with germline, which a read error may explain. The rearrangement uses TRDV2 and TRDJ3; 7 bases are shared with TRDD3. TCRdb gives no J gene; it was assigned here by matching the DNA to germline. This CDR3 is built from 21 residues. Germline V CDR1 and CDR2: GEAIGNYY, EKD. CDR3 loop: CAWDTAVRGGSDSWDTRQMFF. CDR3 bases: TGTGCCTGGGACACCGCTGTGAGGGGGGGATCCGACTCCTGGGACACCCGACAGATGTTTTTC.

The chain couples TRDV2 to TRDJ1, with TRDD3 matching 7 bases. The CDR3 totals 16 residues. The V gene end was trimmed by 0 bases and the J gene end by 0 bases; junction bases not matched to a gene: 6. Germline CDR1 reads GEAIGNYY; CDR2 reads EKD. The CDR3, as DNA: TGTGCCTGTGACACCGTGGGGGACTCGGACACCGATAAACTCATCTTT. Translating gives CACDTVGDSDTDKLIF.

The J gene is TRDJ3, the V gene TRDV2, with 8 bases matching TRDD3. This CDR3 is built from 18 residues. V trimming: 0 bases; J trimming: 0 bases; junction bases outside the gene matches: 3. Germline CDR1 GEAIGNYY, CDR2 EKD. The DNA of the CDR3 is TGTGCCTGTGACACCTGGGGGATGGGCTCCTGGGACACCCGACAGATGTTTTTC. Its translation: CACDTWGMGSWDTRQMFF.

Although no V gene was called, TRDJ1 is the J gene. The end of the DNA fits TRDJ2 better, so the J call may be wrong. The CDR3 is 13 amino acids. CDR3 residues: CACALLMLDKLFF. DNA of the CDR3: TGTGCCTGTGCTCTTTTGATGCTCGATAAACTCTTCTTT.

No call was made for the V gene; the J gene is TRDJ1; the D call in the table, TRDD3, was not verified against the DNA. The CDR3 sequence is 15 residues long. The CDR3 reads CACDLLWIGGDKLIF. DNA for the CDR3: TGTGCCTGTGACCTACTGTGGATAGGTGGCGATAAACTCATCTTT.

In its sample, this clone ranks as medium-sized. The sample carries other DNA sequences with the same CDR3. V gene TRDV2 combines with J gene TRDJ2; 10 bases are shared with TRDD3. With 0 bases clipped from V and 2 bases from J, the junction kept 8 bases outside the gene matches. The CDR3 sequence is 18 residues long. CDR1 is GEAIGNYY, CDR2 EKD, per germline. The CDR3 region has the DNA TGTGCCTGTGACACCGTAGCGGGGGATACGCGGTTGACAGCACAACTCTTCTTT. As protein: CACDTVAGDTRLTAQLFF.

This clone has just a few counts. Given a much more abundant clone one base away, this may be a read error. This sample also contains other DNA sequences that code for the same CDR3. In DNA form, the CDR3 reads TGTGCCTGTGACACCGTCCCGGGATGGGGGATACTGGTTACCGATAAACTCATCTTT. It translates to CACDTVPGWGILVTDKLIF. This chain uses TRDV2 with TRDJ1, with TRDD3 identical over 10 bases. The CDR3 extends over 19 amino acids. CDR1 and CDR2 (germline): GEAIGNYY, EKD. After removal of 0 bases from V and 2 bases from J, the junction contained 14 bases not matched to a gene.

In its sample, this clone is medium-sized. The chain links TRDV2 to TRDJ3, with TRDD3 identical over 7 bases. The CDR3 runs 18 residues. J lost 0 bases, V lost 0 bases, and 4 bases had no gene match. The germline V gene has CDR1 GEAIGNYY and CDR2 EKD. This chain's CDR3 is CACDTEWGNSWDTRQMFF. For the CDR3, the DNA is TGTGCCTGTGACACCGAGTGGGGGAACTCCTGGGACACCCGACAGATGTTTTTC.

This clone ranks as medium-sized. The sample contains more than one DNA sequence encoding this CDR3. This chain uses TRDV2 with TRDJ3, with 7 positions matching TRDD3. Germline-derived CDR1 and CDR2 are GEAIGNYY and EKD. After removal of 1 base from V and 0 bases from J, the junction contained 5 bases not matched to a gene. The CDR3 is 18 amino acids. CDR3 bases: TGTGCCTGTGACACGGCTGGGGGGCGCTCCTGGGACACCCGACAGATGTTTTTC. Translation gives CACDTAGGRSWDTRQMFF.

Turning to this clone: A much larger clone differs by one base, so this may be a read error. At the DNA level, this CDR3 is encoded by other sequences in the same sample as well. This sequence joins TRDV2 and TRDJ2, with TRDD3 matching 8 bases. The CDR3 length is 17 residues. The germline V gene has CDR1 GEAIGNYY and CDR2 EKD. Losses at the gene ends were 0 bases for V and 8 bases for J; bases not matched to a gene: 13. The CDR3 protein is CACDTVHLGDLTAQLFF. As DNA, the CDR3 is TGTGCCTGTGACACCGTCCACCTGGGGGACCTAACGGCACAACTCTTCTTT.

This clone was found a few times. A far larger clone is just one base off, so this is likely a read error. This rearrangement joins TRDV2 to TRDJ1; 8 nucleotides align to TRDD3. Germline V lookup: CDR1 GEAIGNYY, CDR2 EKD. The V and J ends lost 3 bases and 10 bases, in that order; junction bases with no gene match: 27. The CDR3 contains 19 residues. CDR3 DNA: TGTGCCTGTGACTCTTTGCCTTCTTTGGGGGATGCGCACATCTGGAGACTCATCTTT. This sequence encodes CACDSLPSLGDAHIWRLIF.

The V call is TRDV2, the J call TRDJ1, with 8 bases identical to TRDD3. TCRdb is silent on the J gene; assignment here came from matching the DNA to germline. Germline loops: CDR1 GEAIGNYY, CDR2 EKD. Trimming cost V 3 bases and J 4 bases; bases outside gene matches: 15. This CDR3 is built from 17 residues. For the CDR3, the DNA is TGTGCCTGTGACTCGATTCCTGGGGGGGATAAAGGCGATAAACTCATCTTT. Translating gives CACDSIPGGDKGDKLIF.